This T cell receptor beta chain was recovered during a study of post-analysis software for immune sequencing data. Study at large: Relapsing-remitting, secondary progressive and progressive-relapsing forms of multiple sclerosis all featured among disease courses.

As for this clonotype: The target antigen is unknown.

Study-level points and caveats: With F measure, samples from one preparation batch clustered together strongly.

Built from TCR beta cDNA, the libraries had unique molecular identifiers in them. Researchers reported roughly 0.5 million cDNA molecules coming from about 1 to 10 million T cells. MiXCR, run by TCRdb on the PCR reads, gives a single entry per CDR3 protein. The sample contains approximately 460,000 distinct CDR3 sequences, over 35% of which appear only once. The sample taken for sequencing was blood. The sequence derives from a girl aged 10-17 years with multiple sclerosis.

The CDR3 nucleotides are TGTGCCAGCAGCTTAGATTCCGGCTCTAGCTCCTACGAGCAGTACTTC. This encodes CASSLDSGSSSYEQYF. V and J are TRBV7-2 and TRBJ2-7; D is unresolved. The CDR3 is 16 residues long. Deletions cut 1 base from V and 0 bases from J, with 13 bases between. Germline V gene lookup returns CDR1 SGHTA and CDR2 FQGNSA.